The following is a T cell receptor (beta chain) sequence with its context. Its antigen remains unknown. One end of the junction is discordant with germline, which a read error may explain. The CDR3 totals 11 residues. Germline assignment: CDR1 MNHEY and CDR2 SVGEGT. Treatment noted: about 20 received Ad26.COV2.S at low or high dose, single or two shots; about 5 received placebo; per-sample allocation not given. Collection of the samples took place on day 63 after the first injection of vaccine or placebo. Donation was by an adult aged 18-55 years who was in Boston. The sample comes from a study of Ad26.COV2.S vaccination and SARS-CoV-2 variants. About the research overall: A COV1001 Ad26.COV2.S trial-arm participant provided the sample. Findings and caveats of the study: Vaccine and placebo recipients had comparable breadth of non-spike TCRs. Assessments of TCR breadth and depth may have underestimated the total T cell responses.

The table came from immunoSEQ multiplex PCR; TCRdb's copy has only in-frame clones and leaves some out. Among 400,000 to 450,000 clones listed, 90% were seen once. The chain employs TRBV6-2 or TRBV6-3 and TRBJ2-1; TRBD2 might be the D (6 bases). The sequences come from peripheral blood, collected in a trial of Ad26.COV2.S vaccine versus placebo. The TCR was taken from a person aged 18-60 years who received the Ad26.COV2.S COVID-19 vaccine or a placebo. The CDR3 loop reads CASSYGRDALF. The CDR3 nucleotides are TGTGCCAGCAGTTACGGGCGGGATGCACTCTTC.